The clone carrying this T cell receptor (beta chain) was seen repeatedly, ten times or more. Its antigen remains unknown. This record belongs to a study of OX40 agonist ivuxolimab in advanced cancers. Study overall: Treatment of patients was with ivuxolimab, an agonistic anti-OX40 (CD134) antibody.

Method: immunoSEQ multiplex PCR; TCRdb's copy keeps in-frame clones and lacks some. Among some 25,000 clones listed, 75% to 80% were seen once. General study results and limits: There was clonal expansion of CD4+ and CD8+ blood T cells by week 6 at 0.1 to 3.0 mg/kg. Researchers did not determine the expanded peripheral T cells' antigen specificity.

The CDR3 has 16 amino acids. The V end was cut by 0 bases, the J end by 2 bases, with 17 bases between. CDR1 is GTSNPN and CDR2 is SVGIG in the germline V gene (reference sequence). The V and J genes are TRBV30 and TRBJ2-7; D assignment may be TRBD1 or TRBD2 (5 bases each). This clonotype was sampled from an adult with an advanced solid tumor such as melanoma, head and neck, liver or kidney cancer. The sample consisted of CD4+ or CD8+ T cells sorted from blood, taken in a trial of the OX40 agonist ivuxolimab. The CDR3 loop is CAWSVRGRQWTYEQYF. CDR3 bases: TGTGCCTGGAGTGTACGAGGGAGACAGTGGACCTACGAGCAGTACTTC.